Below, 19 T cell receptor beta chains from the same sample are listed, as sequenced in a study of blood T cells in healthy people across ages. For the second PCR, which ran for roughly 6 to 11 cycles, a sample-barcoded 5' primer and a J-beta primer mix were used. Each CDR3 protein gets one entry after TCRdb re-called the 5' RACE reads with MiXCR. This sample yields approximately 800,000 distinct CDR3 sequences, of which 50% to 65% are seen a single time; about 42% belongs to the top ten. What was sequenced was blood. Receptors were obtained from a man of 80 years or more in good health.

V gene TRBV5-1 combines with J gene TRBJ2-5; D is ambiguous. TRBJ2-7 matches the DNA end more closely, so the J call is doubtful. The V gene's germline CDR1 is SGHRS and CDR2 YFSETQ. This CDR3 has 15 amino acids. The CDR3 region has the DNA TGCGCCAGCAGCTTTAGCAGTGGCAGCTCCTACGAGCAGTACTTC. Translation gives CASSFSSGSSYEQYF.

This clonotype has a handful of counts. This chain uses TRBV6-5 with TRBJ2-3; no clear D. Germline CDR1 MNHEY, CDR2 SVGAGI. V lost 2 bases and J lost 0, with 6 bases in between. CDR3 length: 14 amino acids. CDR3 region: CASSYRFSTDTQYF. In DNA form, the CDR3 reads TGTGCCAGCAGTTACAGATTCAGCACAGATACGCAGTATTTT.

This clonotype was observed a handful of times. The CDR3 sequence is CASSRNSPLHF. CDR3 coding DNA: TGTGCCAGTTCCCGTAATTCACCCCTCCACTTT. The chain links TRBV27 to TRBJ1-6; no firm D call. The germline V gene encodes CDR1 MNHEY and CDR2 SMNVEV (reference sequence). CDR3 length equals 11 residues. Trimming took off 9 bases at V and 6 bases at J, with 6 bases between the two ends.

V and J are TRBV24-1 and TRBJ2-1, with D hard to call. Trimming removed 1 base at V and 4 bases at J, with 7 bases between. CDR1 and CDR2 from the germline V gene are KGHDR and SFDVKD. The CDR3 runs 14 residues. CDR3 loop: CATSDLNLYNEQFF. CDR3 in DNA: TGTGCCACCAGTGATTTAAACCTATACAATGAGCAGTTCTTC.

The CDR3 region is CASSLSVLPGNGYTF. Here the CDR3 DNA reads TGTGCCAGCAGTTTATCCGTCCTTCCCGGGAATGGCTACACCTTC. The rearrangement joins TRBV27 to TRBJ1-2; no definite D call. The germline CDR1 and CDR2 sequences are MNHEY and SMNVEV (reference sequence). CDR3 length equals 15 residues. Trimming cost V 0 bases and J 6 bases, with 14 bases left between them.

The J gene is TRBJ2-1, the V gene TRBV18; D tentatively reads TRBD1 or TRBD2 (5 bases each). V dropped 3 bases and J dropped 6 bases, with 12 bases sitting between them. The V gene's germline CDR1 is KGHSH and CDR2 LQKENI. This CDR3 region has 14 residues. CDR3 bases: TGTGCCAGCTCACCCGGGGACCCCCTCAATGAGCAGTTCTTC. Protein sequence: CASSPGDPLNEQFF.

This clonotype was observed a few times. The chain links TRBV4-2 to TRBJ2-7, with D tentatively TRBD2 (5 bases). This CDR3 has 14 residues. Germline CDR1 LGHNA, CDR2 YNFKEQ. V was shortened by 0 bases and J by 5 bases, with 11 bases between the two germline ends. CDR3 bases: TGTGCCAGCAGCCAAGATTGGCTAGCCCACGAGCAGTACTTC. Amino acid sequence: CASSQDWLAHEQYF.

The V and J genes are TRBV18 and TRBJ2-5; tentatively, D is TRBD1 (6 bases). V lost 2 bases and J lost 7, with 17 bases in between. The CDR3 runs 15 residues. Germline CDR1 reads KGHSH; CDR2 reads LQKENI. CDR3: CASSPSRGYPGTQYF. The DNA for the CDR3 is TGTGCCAGCTCACCATCCAGGGGCTACCCCGGGACCCAGTACTTC.

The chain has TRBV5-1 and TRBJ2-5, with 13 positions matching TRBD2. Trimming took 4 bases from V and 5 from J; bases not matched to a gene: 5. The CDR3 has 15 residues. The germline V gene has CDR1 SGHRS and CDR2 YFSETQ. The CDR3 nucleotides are TGCGCCAGCAGCCCGGGACTAGCGGGATGGGAGACCCAGTACTTC. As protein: CASSPGLAGWETQYF.

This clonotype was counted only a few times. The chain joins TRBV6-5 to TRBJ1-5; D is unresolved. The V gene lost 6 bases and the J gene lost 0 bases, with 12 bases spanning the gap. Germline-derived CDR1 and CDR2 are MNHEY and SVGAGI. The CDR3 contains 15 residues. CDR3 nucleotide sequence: TGTGCCAGCAGACCCCGGCCAGATAGCAATCAGCCCCAGCATTTT. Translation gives CASRPRPDSNQPQHF.

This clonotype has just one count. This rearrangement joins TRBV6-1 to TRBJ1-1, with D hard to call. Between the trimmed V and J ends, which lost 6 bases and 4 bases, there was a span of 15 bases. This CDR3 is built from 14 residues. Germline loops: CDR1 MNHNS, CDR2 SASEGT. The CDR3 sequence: CASSEASIGTEAFF. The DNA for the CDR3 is TGTGCCAGCAGCGAGGCGTCCATCGGCACTGAAGCTTTCTTT.

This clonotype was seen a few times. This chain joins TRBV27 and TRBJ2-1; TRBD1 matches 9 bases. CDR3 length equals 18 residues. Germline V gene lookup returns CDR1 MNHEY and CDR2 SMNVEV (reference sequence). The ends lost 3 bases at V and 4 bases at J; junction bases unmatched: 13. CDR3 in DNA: TGTGCCAGCAGTTTGTTATCCGGGACAGGGCCCCATTACAATGAGCAGTTCTTC. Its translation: CASSLLSGTGPHYNEQFF.

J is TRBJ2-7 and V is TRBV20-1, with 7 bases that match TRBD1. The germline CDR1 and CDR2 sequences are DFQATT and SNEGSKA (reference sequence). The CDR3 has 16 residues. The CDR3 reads CSALPGTAMFLGEQYF. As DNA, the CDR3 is TGCAGCGCTCTCCCCGGGACAGCGATGTTCCTTGGGGAGCAGTACTTC.

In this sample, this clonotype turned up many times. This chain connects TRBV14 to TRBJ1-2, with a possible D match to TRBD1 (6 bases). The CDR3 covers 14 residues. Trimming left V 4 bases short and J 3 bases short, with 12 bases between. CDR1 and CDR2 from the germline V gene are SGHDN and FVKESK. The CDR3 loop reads CASSPLYRDYGYTF. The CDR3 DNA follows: TGTGCCAGCAGCCCGCTTTACAGGGACTATGGCTACACCTTC.

The chain's CDR3 is CASSGTGKNQPQHF. CDR3 DNA sequence: TGTGCCAGCAGTGGGACAGGGAAAAATCAGCCCCAGCATTTT. The rearrangement joins TRBV25-1 to TRBJ1-5, with 8 nucleotides matching TRBD1. Trimming at V came to 4 bases and at J to 4 bases, leaving 3 bases not matched to a gene. The germline V gene has CDR1 MGHDK and CDR2 SYGVNS. The CDR3 has 14 residues.

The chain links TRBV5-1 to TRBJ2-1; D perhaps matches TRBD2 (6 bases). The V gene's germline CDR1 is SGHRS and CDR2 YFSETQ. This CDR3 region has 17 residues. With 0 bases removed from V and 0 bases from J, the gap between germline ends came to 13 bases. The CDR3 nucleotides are TGCGCCAGCAGCTTGGCCCCCGGGACTGCCTCCTACAATGAGCAGTTCTTC. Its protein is CASSLAPGTASYNEQFF.

Here the CDR3 DNA reads TGTGCCAGCAGTAAAATAGCGGGAGCGGTCTACGAGCAGTACTTC. This gives the protein CASSKIAGAVYEQYF. The J gene is TRBJ2-7, the V gene TRBV27; 9 bases align to TRBD2. The CDR3 has 15 residues. The germline gives CDR1 MNHEY, CDR2 SMNVEV (reference sequence). V lost 5 bases and J lost 3; bases outside the gene matches: 8.

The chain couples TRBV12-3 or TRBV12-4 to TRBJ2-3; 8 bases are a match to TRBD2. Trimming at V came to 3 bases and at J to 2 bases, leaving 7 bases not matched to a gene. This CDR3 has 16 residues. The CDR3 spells CASSLSSGIDTDTQYF. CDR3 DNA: TGTGCCAGCAGTTTGAGTAGCGGGATTGACACAGATACGCAGTATTTT.

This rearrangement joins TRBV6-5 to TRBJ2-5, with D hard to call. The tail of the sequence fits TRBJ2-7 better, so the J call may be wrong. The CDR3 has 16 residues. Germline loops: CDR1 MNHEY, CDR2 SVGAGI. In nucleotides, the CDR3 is TGTGCCAGCAGTTACGGAGCGAGGCAGACATCCTACGAGCAGTACTTC. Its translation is CASSYGARQTSYEQYF.